These T cell receptor beta chains were read from a single sample in a study of cytomegalovirus exposure and HLA in healthy donors. Here immunoSEQ multiplex PCR was the method, and the copy in TCRdb shows in-frame clones only, minus some. In the table there are approximately 150,000 clones, approximately 81% of which are singletons. The sample was PBMCs. All receptors come from a female donor in good health and CMV-seronegative. Both conserved end residues are part of each CDR3. Fields, in order: clone size, J gene, D gene, V gene, CDR3 DNA, CDR3 protein. The D gene is left open where the match is weak. Expanded clones get a size class; other rows say once, few or many, or leave the size out.

.	TRBJ1-1	.	TRBV10-3	TGTGCCATCAGTGCGAAAGGGGCCGAGAACACTGGAGCTTTCTTT	CAISAKGAENTGAFF
.	TRBJ2-1	TRBD2	TRBV2	TGTGCCAGGGGCGGGGGGATTTCCTACAATGAGCAGTTCTTC	CARGGGISYNEQFF
.	TRBJ2-1	.	TRBV7-6	TGTGCCAGCAGCTGGAGCTCCTACAATGAGCAGTTCTTC	CASSWSSYNEQFF
.	TRBJ2-3	.	TRBV9	TGTGCCAGCAGCGTAGCGGGGTGGGATACGCAGTATTTT	CASSVAGWDTQYF
.	TRBJ1-4	TRBD1	TRBV6-6	TGTGCCAGCAGTTACTCGACCGGGACAGGTTATGAAAAACTGTTTTTT	CASSYSTGTGYEKLFF
.	TRBJ2-5	.	TRBV9	TGTGCCAGCAGCCCCACGGGTAAATCTGAGCAGTACTTC	CASSPTGKSEQYF
.	TRBJ1-2	.	TRBV27	TGTGCCAGCAGTTTACGCGTCGCCAGGTCTAAGGATGGCTACACCTTC	CASSLRVARSKDGYTF
few	TRBJ1-1	TRBD1	TRBV30	TGTGCCTGGAGTAAGCAGGGGGTTGGAACTGAAGCTTTCTTT	CAWSKQGVGTEAFF
few	TRBJ2-3	.	TRBV19	TGTGCCAGTAGTAGGGGGGGCTCCACAGATACGCAGTATTTT	CASSRGGSTDTQYF
.	TRBJ2-7	TRBD2	TRBV28	TGTGCCAGCAGTACCCCGGGACTAGCGGGAGTCGTGGACTTC	CASSTPGLAGVVDF
.	TRBJ2-7	TRBD1	TRBV6-1	TGTGCCAGCAGTGGGACAGGGGGCGGGTACGAGCAGTACTTC	CASSGTGGGYEQYF
.	TRBJ2-1	TRBD2	TRBV11-3	TGTGCCAGCAGCCCTAGGAACCAGCGGGATTACAATGAGCAGTTCTTC	CASSPRNQRDYNEQFF
.	TRBJ1-4	.	TRBV18	TGTGCCAGCTCACCTGAGTGGGGCCCAAATGAAAAACTGTTTTTT	CASSPEWGPNEKLFF
.	TRBJ2-3	TRBD2	TRBV2	TGTGCCAGCAGTCCCACTAGCGGGGGAACAGGTACGCAGTATTTT	CASSPTSGGTGTQYF
.	TRBJ2-1	TRBD1	TRBV7-6	TGTGCCAGCAGCTCGGACAGGGGGCCGAACAATGAGCAGTTCTTC	CASSSDRGPNNEQFF
.	TRBJ2-5	.	TRBV6-1	TGTGCCAGCAGTCCTGGACTTACAGAAGAGACCCAGTACTTC	CASSPGLTEETQYF
once	TRBJ2-7	.	TRBV7-9	TGTGCCAGCAGCTTAGATTCGGCGGTCAAGCAGTACTTC	CASSLDSAVKQYF
.	TRBJ2-7	TRBD2	TRBV7-2	TGTGCCAGCAGCTTAGCGCTACGGACTAGCGGTAGCTCCTACGAGCAGTACTTC	CASSLALRTSGSSYEQYF
.	TRBJ2-1	.	TRBV9	TGTGCCAGCAGCGACAGGGTCTACAATGAGCAGTTCTTC	CASSDRVYNEQFF
.	TRBJ2-1	.	TRBV27	TGTGCCAGCACTCCTAGCGCGGCCTACAATGAGCAGTTCTTC	CASTPSAAYNEQFF
.	TRBJ1-4	.	TRBV28	TGTGCCAGCAGTCCGGCGGGGGCTAATGAAAAACTGTTTTTT	CASSPAGANEKLFF
.	TRBJ2-3	.	TRBV28	TGTGCCAGCAGTTTGGGCGGGCCAAAGGCAGATACGCAGTATTTT	CASSLGGPKADTQYF
.	TRBJ2-7	TRBD1	TRBV5-1	TGCGCCAGCAGCGCCGACAGGGAATACTACGAGCAGTACTTC	CASSADREYYEQYF
few	TRBJ2-7	.	TRBV27	TGTGCCAGCAGTCTAAGGGGGGGAACGTACGAGCAGTACTTC	CASSLRGGTYEQYF
.	TRBJ1-1	TRBD1	TRBV5-1	TGCGCCAGCAGCCCGACAGGGCGGAACACTGAAGCTTTCTTT	CASSPTGRNTEAFF
few	TRBJ1-1	TRBD1	TRBV7-9	TGTGCCAGCAGCTTATGGGACAGGGAGATGGCTGAAGCTTTCTTT	CASSLWDREMAEAFF
few	TRBJ1-1	.	TRBV19	TGTGCCAGTAGTGTAACAGAGGGCACTGAAGCTTTCTTT	CASSVTEGTEAFF
few	TRBJ2-1	.	TRBV4-1	TGCGCCAGCAGCCAAGTAGACATTATCTCATACAATGAGCAGTTCTTC	CASSQVDIISYNEQFF
.	TRBJ2-7	.	TRBV30	TGTGCCTGGAGTCGAGGGGCGGAGGGCGAGCAGTACTTC	CAWSRGAEGEQYF
.	TRBJ2-7	TRBD2	TRBV11-3	TGTGCCAGCAGCTTACAAGCGGGATCCTACGAGCAGTACTTC	CASSLQAGSYEQYF
.	TRBJ2-3	TRBD2	TRBV11-2	TGTGCCAGCAGAACAGTCGGTAGCGGGAGGGATACGCAGTATTTT	CASRTVGSGRDTQYF
.	TRBJ1-2	.	TRBV7-3	TGTGCCAGCAGCTTAAACGCGGGAGAGGGCCTCTATGGCTACACCTTC	CASSLNAGEGLYGYTF
.	TRBJ1-1	.	TRBV19	TGCGATTGCGGGCAGCCGAACACTGAAGCTTTCTTT	CDCGQPNTEAFF
.	TRBJ2-5	TRBD1	TRBV5-8	TGTGCCAGCAGGCCACTCCGGGACAGGGTACAAGAGACCCAGTACTTC	CASRPLRDRVQETQYF
.	TRBJ2-1	TRBD2	TRBV7-9	TGTGCCAGCAGCGACCCACTAGCGGCCTACAATGAGCAGTTCTTC	CASSDPLAAYNEQFF
.	TRBJ2-3	.	TRBV15	TGTGCCACCAGCAGAGATAGGGGGGGCCTGAGAAACACAGATACGCAGTATTTT	CATSRDRGGLRNTDTQYF
.	TRBJ2-7	.	TRBV7-2	TGTGCCAGCAGCTTAGGCCGACAGGCTCCGTACTTC	CASSLGRQAPYF
few	TRBJ1-1	TRBD1	TRBV18	TGTGCCAGCTCACGACTCGAATTAGGGGGCCGGGGGATGAACACTGAAGCTTTCTTT	CASSRLELGGRGMNTEAFF
.	TRBJ2-1	.	TRBV11-3	TGTGCCAGCAGCTTAGATAGGAGGGTTAATGAGCAGTTCTTC	CASSLDRRVNEQFF
.	TRBJ1-6	TRBD1	TRBV18	TGTGCCAGCTCACCGGACAGGGGTAATTCACCCCTCCACTTT	CASSPDRGNSPLHF
once	TRBJ2-3	.	TRBV4-3	TGCGCCAGCAGCCAAGACGCCACTCGCGGAGAGAGCACAGATACGCAGTATTTT	CASSQDATRGESTDTQYF